These 28 T cell receptor beta chains share one sample of origin, sequenced in a study of blood T cell repertoires in COVID-19. TCRdb keeps only in-frame clones here, not all; method: immunoSEQ multiplex PCR. The repertoire consists of approximately 90,000 clones, with around 86% occurring once and the leading ten covering 4.5% to 5.5%. The sequencing sample was made of peripheral blood. The receptors come from a man aged 60 to 69 with COVID-19, enrolled during active disease.

The chain has TRBV11-2 and TRBJ1-5; a possible D gene is TRBD1 (6 bases). The germline gives CDR1 SGHAT, CDR2 FQNNGV. The CDR3 sequence is 19 residues long. Trimming took 0 bases from V and 0 from J, leaving 18 bases between them. For the CDR3, the DNA is TGTGCCAGCAGCTTAGAGGGACAAGCCCGTCTATATAGCAATCAGCCCCAGCATTTT. Amino acid sequence: CASSLEGQARLYSNQPQHF.

The chain is built from TRBV25-1 and TRBJ2-5, with a tentative D call TRBD2 (6 bases). CDR3 length equals 14 residues. Germline V gene data show CDR1 as MGHDK and CDR2 as SYGVNS. With 1 base removed from V and 4 bases from J, the gap between germline ends came to 10 bases. The CDR3 reads CASSEFGAGETQYF. Here the CDR3 DNA reads TGTGCCAGCAGTGAATTTGGAGCGGGAGAGACCCAGTACTTC. Supplemented by reference TRBV25-1 and TRBJ2-5, the full variable domain reads EADIYQTPRYLVIGTGKKITLECSQTMGHDKMYWYQQDPGMELHLIHYSYGVNSTEKGDLSSESTVSRIRTEHFPLTLESARPSHTSQYLCASSEFGAGETQYFGPGTRLLVL.

The chain's CDR3 is CASSWGQGRGYTF. In DNA form, the CDR3 reads TGTGCCAGCTCCTGGGGACAGGGTCGCGGCTACACCTTC. This rearrangement joins TRBV18 to TRBJ1-2, with 9 positions matching TRBD1. CDR1 KGHSH and CDR2 LQKENI come from the germline V gene. V lost 6 bases to trimming and J lost 8 bases; unmatched junction nucleotides: 7. The CDR3 totals 13 residues.

The chain employs TRBV24-1 and TRBJ1-5; D is unclear. The CDR3 has 12 residues. The germline V and J ends were trimmed by 2 bases and 8 bases, with 6 bases remaining between them. CDR1 is KGHDR and CDR2 is SFDVKD in the germline V gene. The CDR3 DNA sequence: TGTGCCACCAGTGATTCCGGGGAGCCCCAGCATTTT. Amino acid sequence: CATSDSGEPQHF.

This chain joins TRBV28 and TRBJ2-3; a weak D match, TRBD2 (7 bases). Trimming took 0 bases from V and 5 from J, leaving 15 bases between them. The CDR3 loop spans 16 amino acids. Germline V gene lookup returns CDR1 MDHEN and CDR2 SYDVKM. The CDR3 DNA follows: TGTGCCAGCAGTTTATGGGGCGGGAGAGGGGGAGATACGCAGTATTTT. Protein product: CASSLWGGRGGDTQYF.

The V call is TRBV19, the J call TRBJ2-7, with D tentatively TRBD2 (5 bases). Trimming removed 9 bases at V and 2 bases at J, with 14 bases between. The CDR3 is 13 residues long. Germline V gene lookup returns CDR1 LNHDA and CDR2 SQIVND (reference sequence). The chain's CDR3 is CASRDAVAYEQYF. CDR3 nucleotides: TGTGCCAGCCGGGATGCCGTGGCCTACGAGCAGTACTTC.

This clone has a handful of counts. This rearrangement joins TRBV10-1 to TRBJ1-2; tentative D call: TRBD1 (6 bases). V dropped 4 bases and J dropped 5 bases, with 17 bases sitting between them. CDR1 is WNHNN and CDR2 is SYGVQD in the germline V gene (reference sequence). There are 15 residues in the CDR3. CDR3 region: CASSGGSRGEYGYTF. CDR3 bases: TGCGCCAGCAGTGGAGGGTCCAGGGGCGAATATGGCTACACCTTC.

This chain joins TRBV5-4 and TRBJ2-1; 12 positions agree with TRBD2. Per germline, CDR1 SGHNT and CDR2 YYREEE (reference sequence). The CDR3 extends over 16 amino acids. The trim removed 3 bases at V and 4 bases at J, leaving 5 bases unmatched. The CDR3: CASSSRLAGVYNEQFF. The CDR3 DNA reads TGTGCCAGCAGCTCCCGACTAGCGGGAGTGTACAATGAGCAGTTCTTC.

The chain joins TRBV5-1 to TRBJ2-3, with a weak D call TRBD1 (5 bases). This CDR3 spans 14 amino acids. V was pared by 0 bases and J by 6 bases, with 11 bases between. Germline V CDR1 and CDR2: SGHRS, YFSETQ. The CDR3 region is CASSLAGIVDTQYF. The CDR3 DNA sequence: TGCGCCAGCAGCTTGGCAGGGATTGTCGATACGCAGTATTTT.

This chain uses TRBV20-1 with TRBJ2-7; no clear D. Trimming removed 4 bases at V and 1 base at J, with 5 bases between. The CDR3 sequence is 11 residues long. CDR1 is DFQATT and CDR2 is SNEGSKA in the germline V gene (reference sequence). The DNA for the CDR3 is TGCAGTGCTATCTATTCCTACGAGCAGTACTTC. Its translation is CSAIYSYEQYF.

The J gene is TRBJ2-4, the V gene TRBV11-3; 8 bases match TRBD2. The V and J ends lost 5 bases and 1 base, in that order; junction bases with no gene match: 10. The CDR3 totals 17 residues. Germline CDR1 is SGHNT and CDR2 is YENEEA. CDR3 DNA sequence: TGTGCCAGCAGCCTAGCGGCCGGCGGGGGGGCCAAAAACATTCAGTACTTC. Translating gives CASSLAAGGGAKNIQYF.

The J gene is TRBJ2-1, the V gene TRBV27; 7 nucleotides line up with TRBD2. From germline, CDR1 is MNHEY and CDR2 SMNVEV (reference sequence). V was clipped by 8 bases and J by 1 base; unmatched bases: 11. The length of the CDR3 is 16 residues. This CDR3 reads CASAPPGGASYNEQFF. Here the CDR3 DNA reads TGTGCCAGCGCACCCCCGGGGGGAGCATCCTACAATGAGCAGTTCTTC.

The chain is built from TRBV18 and TRBJ2-3; 8 nucleotides agree with TRBD2. Losses at the gene ends were 4 bases for V and 0 bases for J; bases not matched to a gene: 18. This CDR3 contains 20 residues. The germline V gene encodes CDR1 KGHSH and CDR2 LQKENI. The CDR3 reads CASSLLPTRTSGVSTDTQYF. CDR3 in DNA: TGTGCCAGCTCACTCTTACCCACACGAACTAGCGGAGTTAGCACAGATACGCAGTATTTT.

The chain combines TRBV19 with TRBJ1-4; D not certain. Trimming pared 4 bases from V and 3 bases from J, leaving 12 bases between. This CDR3 contains 15 residues. CDR1 and CDR2 from the germline V gene are LNHDA and SQIVND (reference sequence). The CDR3 region is CASSTWRVPNEKLFF. The CDR3 coding sequence is TGTGCCAGTAGTACCTGGAGGGTCCCTAATGAAAAACTGTTTTTT.

CDR3 amino acids: CASSLEGIGRVEETQYF. CDR3 bases: TGTGCCAGCAGCTTAGAAGGGATCGGGAGGGTGGAAGAGACCCAGTACTTC. V usage is TRBV7-2 and J usage is TRBJ2-5; TRBD2 agrees at 8 bases. The CDR3 runs to 17 residues. V dropped 1 base and J dropped 3; count of bases not matched to a gene: 10. Germline CDR1 is SGHTA and CDR2 is FQGNSA. The full variable domain, in which reference TRBV7-2 and TRBJ2-5 provide the parts outside the CDR3, is GAGVSQSPSNKVTEKGKDVELRCDPISGHTALYWYRQSLGQGLEFLIYFQGNSAPDKSGLPSDRFSAERTGGSVSTLTIQRTQQEDSAVYLCASSLEGIGRVEETQYFGPGTRLLVL.

This chain connects TRBV29-1 to TRBJ2-1; D may be TRBD2 (5 bases). V lost 5 bases, J lost 8 bases, and 10 bases lay in between. This CDR3 spans 11 amino acids. The V gene's germline CDR1 is SQVTM and CDR2 ANQGSEA. This chain's CDR3 is CSVWEIDEQFF. DNA for the CDR3: TGCAGCGTTTGGGAGATTGATGAGCAGTTCTTC.

This chain uses TRBV3-1 (or the pseudogene TRBV3-2) with TRBJ2-7, with D uncertain. CDR1 is LGHDT, CDR2 YNNKEL, per germline (reference sequence). This CDR3 has 12 amino acids. V lost 0 bases and J lost 5, with 5 bases in between. In DNA form, the CDR3 reads TGTGCCAGCAGCCAAGATCTCCACGAGCAGTACTTC. This sequence encodes CASSQDLHEQYF.

The rearrangement joins TRBV7-9 to TRBJ2-1; 9 bases are a match to TRBD1. The CDR3 extends over 14 amino acids. Germline V lookup: CDR1 SEHNR, CDR2 FQNEAQ (reference sequence). The V gene end was trimmed by 7 bases and the J gene end by 6 bases; junction bases not matched to a gene: 7. The CDR3 sequence is CASNPGQGRNEQFF. The CDR3 DNA sequence: TGTGCCAGCAACCCGGGACAGGGTCGCAATGAGCAGTTCTTC.

The chain links TRBV6-6 to TRBJ1-4; TRBD1 agrees at 7 bases. The CDR3 covers 15 residues. After removal of 0 bases from V and 4 bases from J, the junction contained 2 bases not matched to a gene. From germline, CDR1 is MNHNY and CDR2 SVGAGI (reference sequence). CDR3 coding DNA: TGTGCCAGCAGTTACTCGGGGACAGTTAATGAAAAACTGTTTTTT. Its translation: CASSYSGTVNEKLFF.

The chain couples TRBV7-6 to TRBJ2-3; possible D gene TRBD1, 6 bases. With 5 bases removed from V and 4 bases from J, the gap between germline ends came to 13 bases. Per the germline V gene, CDR1 is SGHVS and CDR2 is FNYEAQ. The CDR3 is 14 amino acids. The CDR3 here is CASSPGESSDTQYF. CDR3 nucleotide sequence: TGTGCCAGCAGCCCAGGGGAGTCCTCAGATACGCAGTATTTT. Complete variable domain (other parts from reference TRBV7-6 and TRBJ2-3): GAGVSQSPRYKVTKRGQDVALRCDPISGHVSLYWYRQALGQGPEFLTYFNYEAQQDKSGLPNDRFSAERPEGSISTLTIQRTEQRDSAMYRCASSPGESSDTQYFGPGTRLTVL.

The V gene is TRBV30, the J gene TRBJ2-1, with 8 bases matching TRBD2. The V segment lost 3 bases and the J segment 14 bases; nucleotides outside the gene matches: 12. This CDR3 has 13 amino acids. Germline values: CDR1 GTSNPN, CDR2 SVGIG (reference sequence). CDR3 DNA sequence: TGTGCCTGGAGCTTCGGACGGGAGGGCCCGGAGTTCTTC. This sequence encodes CAWSFGREGPEFF.

Written as DNA, the CDR3 is TGCGCCAGCAGCGTGACAGGGGGCGCGGGTGGCTACACCTTC. The encoded protein is CASSVTGGAGGYTF. The rearrangement links TRBV5-1 to TRBJ1-2; 10 nucleotides line up with TRBD1. V shed 4 bases, J shed 7 bases, and the junction held 7 bases outside the gene matches. Germline values: CDR1 SGHRS, CDR2 YFSETQ. The CDR3 has 14 amino acids.

The rearrangement links TRBV14 to TRBJ1-1; D possibly corresponds to TRBD1 (6 bases). V was shortened by 5 bases and J by 9 bases, with 16 bases between the two germline ends. Germline CDR1 SGHDN, CDR2 FVKESK. The CDR3 has 13 amino acids. The CDR3 sequence is CASSFWGPAKAFF. Here the CDR3 DNA reads TGTGCCAGCAGCTTCTGGGGGCCGGCAAAAGCTTTCTTT.

The sample holds one count of this clone. This rearrangement joins TRBV6-5 to TRBJ2-2, with a tentative D call TRBD1 (5 bases). The CDR3 has 16 amino acids. Trimming took off 0 bases at V and 6 bases at J, with 14 bases between the two ends. In germline, CDR1 is MNHEY, CDR2 SVGAGI. The CDR3 is CASSYSAREGSGELFF. CDR3 in DNA: TGTGCCAGCAGTTACTCAGCCAGGGAAGGTTCCGGGGAGCTGTTTTTT.

This clone has a handful of counts. J is TRBJ2-7 and V is TRBV2; perhaps TRBD2 as D (5 bases). V was trimmed by 7 bases and J by 6 bases, leaving 19 bases between them. CDR3 size: 14 residues. From germline, CDR1 is SNHLY and CDR2 FYNNEI. CDR3 loop: CASTLPGYTGEQYF. The CDR3 nucleotides read TGTGCCAGCACTTTACCGGGGTATACTGGCGAGCAGTACTTC.

This sequence joins TRBV2 and TRBJ2-7, with TRBD1 identical over 10 bases. Germline V gives CDR1 SNHLY, CDR2 FYNNEI. Trimming cost V 8 bases and J 6 bases; bases outside gene matches: 7. This CDR3 comprises 13 residues. In DNA form, the CDR3 reads TGTGCCAGCGTCAGACAGGGGGCGCTCGAGCAGTACTTC. Amino acids: CASVRQGALEQYF.

This clone has more than one count but fewer than ten. This sequence joins TRBV5-5 and TRBJ2-2, with a possible D match to TRBD2 (6 bases). Germline values: CDR1 SGHKS, CDR2 YYEKEE (reference sequence). This CDR3 is built from 14 residues. Trimming removed 7 bases at V and 4 bases at J, with 14 bases between. CDR3 coding DNA: TGTGCCAGCGGGACTGACCAAACCACCGGGGAGCTGTTTTTT. It codes for CASGTDQTTGELFF.

This clone was seen a single time. The chain employs TRBV6-6 and TRBJ2-7; 7 bases align to TRBD1. Germline V gene data show CDR1 as MNHNY and CDR2 as SVGAGI (reference sequence). The J segment lost 6 bases and the V segment lost 2 bases, leaving 7 bases of the junction unmatched. The CDR3 runs 14 residues. CDR3 residues: CASSYDRTGTEQYF. CDR3 nucleotides: TGTGCCAGCAGTTACGACCGGACAGGAACCGAGCAGTACTTC.